This is a list of T cell receptor beta chains from one sample in a study of shared clonotypes between healthy human individuals. Profiling relied on immunoSEQ multiplex PCR, and the TCRdb table lists in-frame clones only, not all of them. Of around 720,000 clones listed, approximately 73% are singletons. Sequences were obtained from memory CD4+ T cells sorted from blood. The receptors originated from a woman in her twenties or thirties in good health. Each CDR3 is given with its conserved first and last residue. Each record gives: D gene, V gene, clone size, J gene, CDR3 DNA, CDR3 protein. D genes are given only for firm matches. A clone size is listed for some rows: how often the clone was seen (once, few, many), or a class if it is expanded.

d_call: -
v_call: TRBV14
clone_size: -
j_call: TRBJ2-3
cdr3_nt: TGTGCCAGCAGCCGCAACAGGGCGAGCACAGATACGCAGTATTTT
cdr3_aa: CASSRNRASTDTQYF

d_call: -
v_call: TRBV10-3
clone_size: once
j_call: TRBJ2-7
cdr3_nt: TGTGCCATCAGTGAGACAGGGTCCCACGAGCAGTACTTC
cdr3_aa: CAISETGSHEQYF

d_call: -
v_call: TRBV19
clone_size: -
j_call: TRBJ2-2
cdr3_nt: TGTGCCAGTAGTACTACAAACACCGGGGAGCTGTTTTTT
cdr3_aa: CASSTTNTGELFF

d_call: -
v_call: TRBV19
clone_size: -
j_call: TRBJ2-7
cdr3_nt: TGTGCCGGGGGCTGTCGGAGTGATTCCTACGAGCAGTACTTC
cdr3_aa: CAGGCRSDSYEQYF

d_call: TRBD1
v_call: TRBV28
clone_size: few
j_call: TRBJ1-2
cdr3_nt: TGTGCCAGCACCCTGGGACAGGGGCCCATCTATGGCTACACCTTC
cdr3_aa: CASTLGQGPIYGYTF

d_call: TRBD1
v_call: TRBV28
clone_size: -
j_call: TRBJ2-7
cdr3_nt: TGTGCCAGCAGTACGACAGGGGAATCCTACGAGCAGTACTTC
cdr3_aa: CASSTTGESYEQYF

d_call: TRBD1
v_call: TRBV5-4
clone_size: -
j_call: TRBJ2-1
cdr3_nt: TGTGCCAGCAGCTCTATTGGACAGGGGGCGTCTGAGTTCTTC
cdr3_aa: CASSSIGQGASEFF

d_call: -
v_call: TRBV30
clone_size: few
j_call: TRBJ1-5
cdr3_nt: TGTGCCTGGAGTGTCGGGGGGGGAAATCAGCCCCAGCATTTT
cdr3_aa: CAWSVGGGNQPQHF

d_call: TRBD1
v_call: TRBV29-1
clone_size: -
j_call: TRBJ1-1
cdr3_nt: TGCAGCGCCGACGACAGGGGTCGGGCTGAAGCTTTCTTT
cdr3_aa: CSADDRGRAEAFF

d_call: TRBD1
v_call: TRBV27
clone_size: -
j_call: TRBJ2-7
cdr3_nt: TGTGCCAGCAGTTTCAGGACAGGCATATCCTACGAGCAGTACTTC
cdr3_aa: CASSFRTGISYEQYF

d_call: TRBD2
v_call: TRBV7-8
clone_size: -
j_call: TRBJ2-4
cdr3_nt: TGTGCCAGCAGCCGCCTCCCCCGGGGGGGTAACATTCAGTACTTC
cdr3_aa: CASSRLPRGGNIQYF

d_call: TRBD2
v_call: TRBV28
clone_size: -
j_call: TRBJ2-5
cdr3_nt: TGTGCCAGCAGTCCACTAGCGGGAAGCCAAGAGACCCAGTACTTC
cdr3_aa: CASSPLAGSQETQYF

d_call: -
v_call: TRBV11-2
clone_size: -
j_call: TRBJ2-1
cdr3_nt: TGTGCCAGCGCGTTGGGGGGCAGCTCCTACAATGAGCAGTTCTTC
cdr3_aa: CASALGGSSYNEQFF

d_call: TRBD1
v_call: TRBV10-3
clone_size: -
j_call: TRBJ1-5
cdr3_nt: TGTGCCATCAAGGACAGGGACAATCAGCCCCAGCATTTT
cdr3_aa: CAIKDRDNQPQHF

d_call: -
v_call: TRBV28
clone_size: -
j_call: TRBJ2-7
cdr3_nt: TGTGCCAGCAGTTTGCGGCCCTACGAGCAGTACTTC
cdr3_aa: CASSLRPYEQYF

d_call: TRBD1
v_call: TRBV7-2
clone_size: few
j_call: TRBJ1-5
cdr3_nt: TGTGCCAGCAGCCGCACAGGGGGCAATCAGCCCCAGCATTTT
cdr3_aa: CASSRTGGNQPQHF

d_call: -
v_call: TRBV9
clone_size: -
j_call: TRBJ2-3
cdr3_nt: TGTGCCAGCAGCGAGGAGGGGAGATGGGATACGCAGTATTTT
cdr3_aa: CASSEEGRWDTQYF

d_call: -
v_call: TRBV30
clone_size: many
j_call: TRBJ1-4
cdr3_nt: TGTGCCTGGAGCTCAACTTTGTTTTCGGGGACGGTTTATGAAAAACTGTTTTTT
cdr3_aa: CAWSSTLFSGTVYEKLFF

d_call: -
v_call: TRBV4-1
clone_size: -
j_call: TRBJ2-7
cdr3_nt: TGCGCCAGCAGCACCCAGCCCGGGAGAGCTTCCTACGAGCAGTACTTC
cdr3_aa: CASSTQPGRASYEQYF

d_call: -
v_call: TRBV5-1
clone_size: -
j_call: TRBJ1-1
cdr3_nt: TGCGCCAGCAGCTTGGCCTCACTTATGAACACTGAAGCTTTCTTT
cdr3_aa: CASSLASLMNTEAFF

d_call: -
v_call: TRBV7-3
clone_size: -
j_call: TRBJ1-5
cdr3_nt: TGTGCCAGCAGCTTAGGGTTGAGTCAGCCCCAGCATTTT
cdr3_aa: CASSLGLSQPQHF

d_call: -
v_call: TRBV11-2
clone_size: -
j_call: TRBJ2-7
cdr3_nt: TGTGCCAGCAGCCGTGTCGAGAAGTGGGCCCACTCCTACGAGCAGTACTTC
cdr3_aa: CASSRVEKWAHSYEQYF

d_call: TRBD1
v_call: TRBV9
clone_size: -
j_call: TRBJ1-2
cdr3_nt: TGTGCCAGCAGTGGGGGACAGGGGGTTGAAAATGGCTACACCTTC
cdr3_aa: CASSGGQGVENGYTF

d_call: -
v_call: TRBV29-1
clone_size: -
j_call: TRBJ2-1
cdr3_nt: TGCAGCGCCATCCTGACAGGGAGGTATGAGCAGTTCTTC
cdr3_aa: CSAILTGRYEQFF

d_call: -
v_call: TRBV5-1
clone_size: -
j_call: TRBJ2-2
cdr3_nt: TGCGCCAGCAGCTTGGACTCTGTCGGGGAGCTGTTTTTT
cdr3_aa: CASSLDSVGELFF

d_call: -
v_call: TRBV27
clone_size: -
j_call: TRBJ1-1
cdr3_nt: TGTGCCAGCAGCTCGTGGGGGTCCAACACTGAAGCTTTCTTT
cdr3_aa: CASSSWGSNTEAFF

d_call: TRBD1
v_call: TRBV4-1
clone_size: few
j_call: TRBJ1-2
cdr3_nt: TGCGCCAGCAGCCAAACAGGGACAGCCATCAGGGGCTACACCTTC
cdr3_aa: CASSQTGTAIRGYTF

d_call: -
v_call: TRBV28
clone_size: few
j_call: TRBJ1-2
cdr3_nt: TGTGCCAGCAGTGTCAAATTCGCTTACTATGGCTACACCTTC
cdr3_aa: CASSVKFAYYGYTF

d_call: TRBD1
v_call: TRBV28
clone_size: -
j_call: TRBJ2-7
cdr3_nt: TGTGCCAGCAGTTTGACAGGGTTGGGCGAGCAGTACTTC
cdr3_aa: CASSLTGLGEQYF

d_call: TRBD1
v_call: TRBV6-1
clone_size: -
j_call: TRBJ1-4
cdr3_nt: TGTGCCAGCAGTGCGACAGGGCCGAGGAATGAAAAACTGTTTTTT
cdr3_aa: CASSATGPRNEKLFF

d_call: -
v_call: TRBV7-6
clone_size: -
j_call: TRBJ2-5
cdr3_nt: TGTGCCAGCAGCTTAGAAGGGTCAGGCTACTTAGAGACCCAGTACTTC
cdr3_aa: CASSLEGSGYLETQYF

d_call: -
v_call: TRBV6-4
clone_size: -
j_call: TRBJ1-5
cdr3_nt: TGTGCCAGCAGGGGGGGACACCAACAGCCCCAGCATTTT
cdr3_aa: CASRGGHQQPQHF

d_call: TRBD2
v_call: TRBV7-2
clone_size: few
j_call: TRBJ2-7
cdr3_nt: TGTGCCAGCAGCGGAACTAGCGGGAGTTACGAGCAGTACTTC
cdr3_aa: CASSGTSGSYEQYF

d_call: -
v_call: TRBV6-6
clone_size: -
j_call: TRBJ1-5
cdr3_nt: TGTGCCAGCAGGCCCTTGGGGCAGGACAATCAGCCCCAGCATTTT
cdr3_aa: CASRPLGQDNQPQHF

d_call: -
v_call: TRBV5-1
clone_size: -
j_call: TRBJ2-2
cdr3_nt: TGCGCCAGCAGCTTGGAATCGGCCAACACCGGGGAGCTGTTTTTT
cdr3_aa: CASSLESANTGELFF

d_call: -
v_call: TRBV11-2
clone_size: -
j_call: TRBJ2-3
cdr3_nt: TGTGCCAGCAGCTTAGATGCGGCAGATACGCAGTATTTT
cdr3_aa: CASSLDAADTQYF

d_call: TRBD1
v_call: TRBV7-8
clone_size: -
j_call: TRBJ1-5
cdr3_nt: TGTGCCAGCAGCTCGGACAGGGGCGGCAATCAGCCCCAGCATTTT
cdr3_aa: CASSSDRGGNQPQHF

d_call: -
v_call: TRBV5-1
clone_size: -
j_call: TRBJ1-3
cdr3_nt: TGCGCCAGCAGCTTGGGGTCAGATCGCTCTGGAAACACCATATATTTT
cdr3_aa: CASSLGSDRSGNTIYF

d_call: -
v_call: TRBV7-8
clone_size: -
j_call: TRBJ1-2
cdr3_nt: TGTGCCAGCAGCTACCCTCAGGGGCATGGCTACACCTTC
cdr3_aa: CASSYPQGHGYTF

d_call: TRBD1
v_call: TRBV19
clone_size: -
j_call: TRBJ2-7
cdr3_nt: TGTGCCAGTACCCAACAGGGGGGAGGCGAGCAGTACTTC
cdr3_aa: CASTQQGGGEQYF

d_call: -
v_call: TRBV9
clone_size: once
j_call: TRBJ2-1
cdr3_nt: TGTGCCAGCAGCGTAGCGGGAGTACCTGAGCAGTTCTTC
cdr3_aa: CASSVAGVPEQFF

d_call: -
v_call: TRBV11-2
clone_size: -
j_call: TRBJ2-5
cdr3_nt: TGTGCCAGCAGCTTGTTCGGCGGGAAAAGGGAGCAGTACTTC
cdr3_aa: CASSLFGGKREQYF

d_call: -
v_call: TRBV5-1
clone_size: few
j_call: TRBJ2-7
cdr3_nt: TGCGCCAGCAGCTTGAACCCCGGACCTCCCACCTACGAGCAGTACTTC
cdr3_aa: CASSLNPGPPTYEQYF

d_call: -
v_call: TRBV5-6
clone_size: many
j_call: TRBJ1-1
cdr3_nt: TGTGCCAGCAGCTTTCAAAGGAACCAGGGGGAAGCTTTCTTT
cdr3_aa: CASSFQRNQGEAFF

d_call: -
v_call: TRBV14
clone_size: few
j_call: TRBJ2-6
cdr3_nt: TGTGCCAGCATCAGGATACCGACGGACTTTAGCTCTGGGGCCAACGTCCTGACTTTC
cdr3_aa: CASIRIPTDFSSGANVLTF